One sample yielded the 16 T cell receptor beta chains listed below, sequenced in a study of shared clonotypes between healthy human individuals. Positive CCR7 selection of CD45RO-negative cells yielded the naive CD8 cells, and terminally differentiated effector memory CD45RA+ cells were excluded. This table comes from immunoSEQ multiplex PCR, and its TCRdb copy is limited to in-frame clones, with some not included. The sample lists about 2.1 million clones; around 93% were seen once. Specimen: naive CD8+ T cells from PBMCs. These receptors came from a man aged 18 to 30 in good health. Some clones in this sample may be carry-over from other donors' samples.

The V gene is TRBV5-6, the J gene TRBJ1-2; no clear D gene. The CDR3 covers 14 residues. Between the trimmed V and J ends, which lost 0 bases and 4 bases, there was a span of 10 bases. Germline V gives CDR1 SGHDT, CDR2 YYEEEE. DNA of the CDR3: TGTGCCAGCAGCTTGGTACGGCAGACCTATGGCTACACCTTC. Amino acids: CASSLVRQTYGYTF. Full variable domain (remainder filled in from reference TRBV5-6 and TRBJ1-2): DAGVTQSPTHLIKTRGQQVTLRCSPKSGHDTVSWYQQALGQGPQFIFQYYEEEERQRGNFPDRFSGHQFPNYSSELNVNALLLGDSALYLCASSLVRQTYGYTFGSGTRLTVV.

The chain uses TRBV4-3 and TRBJ2-1; weak D call: TRBD1 (6 bases). Germline CDR1 and CDR2: LGHNA and YSLEER. The CDR3 has 16 amino acids. V shed 4 bases and J shed 3 bases, with 16 bases lying between them. CDR3 sequence (DNA): TGCGCCAGCAGCCTGGAAGCAGGGACAATCTACAATGAGCAGTTCTTC. This codes for CASSLEAGTIYNEQFF.

The CDR3 sequence: CASSFRGGRYYNEQFF. In DNA form, the CDR3 reads TGTGCCAGCAGCTTTCGTGGCGGGAGGTACTACAATGAGCAGTTCTTC. The chain links TRBV7-6 to TRBJ2-1; the match to TRBD2 covers 8 bases. Germline V gene data show CDR1 as SGHVS and CDR2 as FNYEAQ. This CDR3 is 16 amino acids long. Trimming at V came to 3 bases and at J to 3 bases, leaving 7 bases not matched to a gene.

Concerning this clone: Other DNA sequences within the sample encode an identical CDR3. The chain is built from TRBV7-8 and TRBJ2-2, with no clear D. The germline V and J ends were trimmed by 2 bases and 2 bases, with 9 bases remaining between them. The CDR3 is 15 residues long. Germline CDR1 and CDR2: SGHVS and FQNEAQ. CDR3 sequence: CASSLRTPNTGELFF. The DNA for the CDR3 is TGTGCCAGCAGCTTAAGGACGCCCAACACCGGGGAGCTGTTTTTT.

The chain couples TRBV10-3 to TRBJ2-3; D gene ambiguous. Germline V gene data show CDR1 as ENHRY and CDR2 as SYGVKD. Trimming shortened V by 8 bases and J by 3 bases, and 15 bases separated the two germline ends. This CDR3 spans 14 amino acids. This CDR3 reads CAIGSPGATDTQYF. For the CDR3, the DNA is TGTGCCATCGGCTCTCCGGGTGCAACAGATACGCAGTATTTT.

The genes are TRBV27 and TRBJ2-3; TRBD2 matches at 11 bases. The CDR3 is 16 residues long. Germline loops: CDR1 MNHEY, CDR2 SMNVEV (reference sequence). Trimming at V came to 5 bases and at J to 4 bases, leaving 8 bases not matched to a gene. The chain's CDR3 is CASSQSTSGSSDTQYF. CDR3 nucleotide sequence: TGTGCCAGCAGTCAATCTACTAGCGGGAGTTCAGATACGCAGTATTTT.

This clone appeared once. The chain couples TRBV5-6 to TRBJ2-7, with TRBD1 as a possible D gene (6 bases). CDR3 size: 16 residues. The germline V gene encodes CDR1 SGHDT and CDR2 YYEEEE. V was clipped by 5 bases and J by 2 bases, with 20 bases between them. In DNA form, the CDR3 reads TGTGCCAGCAGGAGTGACCGGGACACTTATACCTACGAGCAGTACTTC. Its protein product is CASRSDRDTYTYEQYF.

The rearrangement uses TRBV2 and TRBJ2-1; D possibly corresponds to TRBD1 (6 bases). The V and J ends lost 7 bases and 4 bases respectively, with 14 bases between them. In germline, CDR1 is SNHLY, CDR2 FYNNEI. The CDR3 runs 14 residues. CDR3 DNA sequence: TGTGCCAGCACTGTGAAGGGGGATTACAATGAGCAGTTCTTC. It specifies CASTVKGDYNEQFF.

CDR3 in amino acids: CTSSRHSGRGQETQYF. The CDR3 bases are TGCACCAGCAGCCGACATAGCGGGAGGGGCCAGGAGACCCAGTACTTC. The chain joins TRBV1 to TRBJ2-5; TRBD2, the table's D call, lacks a check against the DNA. TRBV1 is a listed pseudogene. This CDR3 has 16 amino acids.

V is TRBV5-6 and J is TRBJ2-7; 8 nucleotides align to TRBD2. Germline CDR1 is SGHDT and CDR2 is YYEEEE. V shed 4 bases and J 3 bases; nucleotides not matched to a gene: 6. The CDR3 has 14 residues. The CDR3 loop reads CASSTASGYYEQYF. CDR3 sequence (DNA): TGTGCCAGCAGCACAGCTAGCGGGTACTACGAGCAGTACTTC.

The chain couples TRBV9 to TRBJ1-1, with D possibly being TRBD1 (5 bases). CDR1 is SGDLS, CDR2 YYNGEE, per germline. The CDR3 is 13 residues long. V lost 3 bases, J lost 5 bases, and 11 bases lay in between. The CDR3 region is CASSAQGKTEAFF. The CDR3 DNA follows: TGTGCCAGCAGCGCGCAGGGTAAGACTGAAGCTTTCTTT.

The rearrangement joins TRBV29-1 to TRBJ2-7; no clear D gene. Germline CDR1 reads SQVTM; CDR2 reads ANQGSEA. CDR3 length: 10 residues. Trimming shortened V by 5 bases and J by 7 bases, and 9 bases separated the two germline ends. The CDR3 here is CSVSGPEQYF. The CDR3 DNA sequence: TGCAGCGTTTCCGGGCCTGAGCAGTACTTC.

The gene calls are TRBV18 and TRBJ2-3; 8 bases match TRBD1. The CDR3 runs to 16 residues. Per the germline V gene, CDR1 is KGHSH and CDR2 is LQKENI. With V trimmed by 2 bases and J by 4 bases, 8 bases remained unmatched. This chain's CDR3 is CASSPRFRGPADTQYF. The CDR3 DNA reads as TGTGCCAGCTCACCAAGGTTCAGGGGGCCGGCAGATACGCAGTATTTT.

The chain joins TRBV28 to TRBJ2-7; 9 nucleotides agree with TRBD1. The V and J ends lost 10 bases and 3 bases, in that order; junction bases with no gene match: 10. The CDR3 covers 14 residues. From germline, CDR1 is MDHEN and CDR2 SYDVKM. CDR3 protein: CATHGTGTFYEQYF. CDR3 nucleotide sequence: TGTGCCACCCATGGGACAGGGACTTTCTACGAGCAGTACTTC.

This chain connects TRBV6-5 to TRBJ1-1; D gene unclear. Germline lookup yields CDR1 MNHEY and CDR2 SVGAGI. The CDR3 is 13 residues long. The V end lost 6 bases, the J end lost 0 bases, and 8 bases lay between the germline ends. The CDR3 DNA reads as TGTGCCAGCAGAGCCTCCATGAACACTGAAGCTTTCTTT. Translated, it gives CASRASMNTEAFF.

The genes are TRBV27 and TRBJ1-6; D is unclear. Germline V lookup: CDR1 MNHEY, CDR2 SMNVEV (reference sequence). This CDR3 is built from 12 residues. V lost 5 bases, J lost 12 bases, and 11 bases lay in between. CDR3 nucleotides: TGTGCCAGCAGTCCCGACTGGGGACCCCTCCACTTT. It yields the protein CASSPDWGPLHF.